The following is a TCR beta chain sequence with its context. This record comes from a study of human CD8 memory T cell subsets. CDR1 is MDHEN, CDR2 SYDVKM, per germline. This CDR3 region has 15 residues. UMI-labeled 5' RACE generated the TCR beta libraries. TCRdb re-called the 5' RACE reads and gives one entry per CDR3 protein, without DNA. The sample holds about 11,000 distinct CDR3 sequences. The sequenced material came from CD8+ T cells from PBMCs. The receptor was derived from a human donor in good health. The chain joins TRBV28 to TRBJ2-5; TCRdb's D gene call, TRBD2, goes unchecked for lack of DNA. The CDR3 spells CASSPPGLAEETQYF.